This TCR beta chain was obtained from a study of shared clonotypes between healthy human individuals. Donors had no recently reported acute infections or vaccinations and were HIV-negative. In regard to this clone: The antigen remains undetermined.

The run depth of the assay was deep. The assay was immunoSEQ multiplex PCR, and TCRdb's table has in-frame clones only and misses some. The sample shows about 2.4 million clones, 93% of them seen only once. The germline V gene encodes CDR1 LGHNA and CDR2 YNFKEQ. Trimming at V came to 5 bases and at J to 7 bases, leaving 5 bases not matched to a gene. The CDR3 length is 14 residues. Study outcomes and limitations: Rarefaction demonstrated incomplete sorted-subset sequencing despite large depth. The represented genetic and exposure-history diversity was limited by the small number of donors.

The sequence came from a man aged 18 to 29 in good health. Some clones in this sample may be carry-over from other donors' samples. The specimen sequenced was naive CD4+ T cells from PBMCs. Subset reported: CD45RA+ positively selected. The chain couples TRBV4-2 to TRBJ2-1, with 10 bases identical to TRBD2. The CDR3 nucleotides read TGTGCCAGCAGCAAAGGACTAGCGGATAATGAGCAGTTCTTC. Its translation is CASSKGLADNEQFF.